These 13 T cell receptor beta chains were sequenced from one sample in a study of Graves' ophthalmopathy and Graves' hyperthyroidism. The TCR beta CDR3 regions underwent amplification from RNA transcripts. Second-round multiplex PCR came after a first-round RT-PCR that employed HTBI primers. Via MiXCR, TCRdb re-called the multiplex PCR reads, giving one row per CDR3 protein. The sample shows around 600,000 distinct CDR3 sequences, about 40% of them seen only once. Source material: peripheral blood. These receptors were obtained from an adult man with Graves' ophthalmopathy.

At least ten counts were recorded for this clonotype. This chain uses TRBV9 with TRBJ2-5, with D maybe TRBD2 (5 bases). Per germline, CDR1 SGDLS and CDR2 YYNGEE. The CDR3 spans 16 residues. The V end lost 4 bases, the J end lost 0 bases, and 16 bases lay between the germline ends. Here the CDR3 DNA reads TGTGCCAGCAGCCCCGGGCATCTGGACTACCAAGAGACCCAGTACTTC. Residues: CASSPGHLDYQETQYF.

This clonotype was seen a handful of times. The rearrangement links TRBV10-3 to TRBJ1-5; 7 bases map to TRBD1. Germline lookup yields CDR1 ENHRY and CDR2 SYGVKD. V shed 10 bases and J 4 bases; nucleotides not matched to a gene: 13. The CDR3 loop spans 15 amino acids. CDR3 region: CASNRDRSRNQPQHF. In DNA, the CDR3 is TGTGCCAGCAACCGGGACAGAAGCAGGAATCAGCCCCAGCATTTT.

About this clonotype itself: This may come from a read error, since a much larger clone is one base off. The V call is TRBV7-2, the J call TRBJ2-5, with no clear D. The CDR3 totals 13 residues. Germline V gene sequence: CDR1 SGHTA, CDR2 FQGNSA. CDR3 sequence: CASSPSLFETQCF. The CDR3, as DNA: TGTGCCAGCAGCCCAAGCCTCTTCGAAACCCAGTGCTTC.

The sample holds many counts of this clonotype. The rearrangement links TRBV5-1 to TRBJ1-2; D gene ambiguous. The CDR3 totals 14 residues. Germline-derived CDR1 and CDR2 are SGHRS and YFSETQ. The V gene lost 0 bases and the J gene lost 4 bases, with 10 bases spanning the gap. DNA of the CDR3: TGCGCCAGCAGCTTGGGTAGTTCTGGCTATGGCTACACCTTC. Amino acid sequence: CASSLGSSGYGYTF.

This clonotype was counted a single time. The chain employs TRBV10-3 and TRBJ1-2; possibly TRBD1 for D (5 bases). This CDR3 spans 13 amino acids. CDR1 is ENHRY and CDR2 is SYGVKD in the germline V gene. V was cut by 7 bases and J by 7 bases, with 16 bases left in between. As DNA, the CDR3 is TGTGCCATCAAGTCCGGGACTGAGGGTGGCTACACCTTC. It encodes CAIKSGTEGGYTF.

This clonotype was seen only a few times. The V call is TRBV7-2, the J call TRBJ2-7; TRBD1 aligns across 11 bases. V shed 5 bases and J 2 bases; nucleotides not matched to a gene: 5. CDR1 is SGHTA, CDR2 FQGNSA, per germline. This CDR3 spans 15 amino acids. DNA for the CDR3: TGTGCCAGCAGCCCCGGGGACAGGGGGACCTACGAGCAGTACTTC. As protein: CASSPGDRGTYEQYF.

This clonotype has ten or more counts. This chain joins TRBV9 and TRBJ2-3; TRBD2 matches 8 bases. Germline trimming cut 0 bases from V and 5 bases from J; bases unmatched to any gene: 8. This CDR3 comprises 16 residues. CDR1 SGDLS and CDR2 YYNGEE come from the germline V gene. The CDR3 region has the DNA TGTGCCAGCAGCGTAGACGACGGGGGGGCCGGAGATACGCAGTATTTT. This gives the protein CASSVDDGGAGDTQYF.

This clonotype was seen repeatedly, ten times or more. This rearrangement joins TRBV24-1 to TRBJ1-5; the match to TRBD1 covers 9 bases. There are 17 residues in the CDR3. Losses at the gene ends were 4 bases for V and 4 bases for J; bases not matched to a gene: 10. Per germline, CDR1 KGHDR and CDR2 SFDVKD. CDR3 coding DNA: TGTGCCACCAGTGAAACGGGACAGGGAGCAGGAAATCAGCCCCAGCATTTT. As protein: CATSETGQGAGNQPQHF.

CDR3 protein: CASGPELGASNQPQHF. The CDR3 coding sequence is TGTGCTAGTGGCCCTGAGCTTGGGGCAAGCAATCAGCCCCAGCATTTT. J is TRBJ1-5 and V is TRBV12-5; the D gene is possibly TRBD1 (5 bases). Germline CDR1 reads LGHNT; CDR2 reads FRNRAP. The CDR3 is 16 amino acids. The ends were cut back, 6 bases at V and 1 base at J, with 16 bases in the middle.

This clonotype was found many times. The chain uses TRBV29-1 and TRBJ1-1; no clear D gene. Germline lookup yields CDR1 SQVTM and CDR2 ANQGSEA. Between the trimmed V and J ends, which lost 4 bases and 1 base, there was a span of 7 bases. This CDR3 is 12 amino acids long. CDR3 loop: CSVVGGNTEAFF. The CDR3 DNA follows: TGCAGCGTTGTGGGCGGGAACACTGAAGCTTTCTTT.

This clonotype was seen ten or more times. The rearrangement joins TRBV20-1 to TRBJ1-5; the D is unclear. Trimming removed 0 bases at V and 4 bases at J, with 10 bases between. The germline V gene has CDR1 DFQATT and CDR2 SNEGSKA (reference sequence). The CDR3 totals 14 residues. CDR3 sequence reads: CSARDQWVNQPQHF. The CDR3 nucleotides read TGCAGTGCTAGAGATCAATGGGTTAATCAGCCCCAGCATTTT.

This clonotype has a handful of counts. This CDR3 is CASSGPGQGLGYTF. The CDR3 coding sequence is TGTGCCAGCAGCGGCCCGGGACAGGGGCTTGGCTACACCTTC. The rearrangement links TRBV28 to TRBJ1-2; 10 nucleotides agree with TRBD1. Germline V gene lookup returns CDR1 MDHEN and CDR2 SYDVKM. V trimming: 6 bases; J trimming: 7 bases; junction bases outside the gene matches: 8. The CDR3 is 14 residues long.

As regards this clonotype: An end of the junction does not agree with germline; a read error may underlie this. J is TRBJ2-5 and V is TRBV10-3, with a weak D call TRBD2 (7 bases). This CDR3 is built from 14 residues. Looked up from germline, CDR1 is ENHRY and CDR2 is SYGVKD. The chain's CDR3 is CAIRSGTQAETQNF. DNA of the CDR3: TGTGCCATAAGGAGCGGGACACAAGCGGAAACCCAGAACTTC.